These T cell receptor beta chains were read from a single sample in a study of blood T cell repertoires in COVID-19. TCRdb keeps only in-frame clones here, not all; method: immunoSEQ multiplex PCR. This table holds about 120,000 clones, 81% found once. The sequenced sample consisted of peripheral blood. The source of these receptors is a man aged 25-40 years with COVID-19, enrolled during active disease. The CDR3 runs from the conserved cysteine through the conserved F or W. D genes are given only for firm matches. The size entry is marked missing in some rows and otherwise reads once, few, many or a size class.

>TRBJ2-5|TRBV5-6|-|TRBD1
TGTGCCAGCAGCCCCCCCGGGACAGGGGATTTGTACCAAGAGACCCAGTACTTC
CASSPPGTGDLYQETQYF
>TRBJ1-2|TRBV19|few|TRBD1
TGTGCCAGTACCCGGACAGGGAGCATCTACTATGGCTACACCTTC
CASTRTGSIYYGYTF
>TRBJ2-1|TRBV7-3|few|-
TGTGCCAGCAGCTTAGATGGGAGCTCCTACAATGAGCAGTTCTTC
CASSLDGSSYNEQFF
>TRBJ2-7|TRBV6-5|-|TRBD2
TGTGCCAGCAGTTATTTAGCGGGAGGGCCCTACGAGCAGTACTTC
CASSYLAGGPYEQYF
>TRBJ2-3|TRBV5-1|-|TRBD1
TGCGCCAGCACCACGGGGGGCGTACAGGGGGCCACAGATACGCAGTATTTT
CASTTGGVQGATDTQYF
>TRBJ1-5|TRBV5-1|few|-
TGCGCCAGCACCTTGGCCGGGGGTAGCAATCAGCCCCAGCATTTT
CASTLAGGSNQPQHF
>TRBJ1-3|TRBV12-5|-|-
TGTGCTAGTTCGACGGGCTCTGGAAACACCATATATTTT
CASSTGSGNTIYF
>TRBJ2-1|TRBV6-5|-|TRBD2
TGTGCCAGCAGGTTGGGACTAGCGTCGGGCAATGAGCAGTTCTTC
CASRLGLASGNEQFF
>TRBJ2-1|TRBV6-1|-|-
TGTGCCAGCAGTGAGGTACCGGGACAAATGGACGAGCAGTTCTTC
CASSEVPGQMDEQFF
>TRBJ2-5|TRBV6-5|-|TRBD2
TGTGCCAGCAGTTATGCCGGGGGGGGGCAAGAGACCCAGTACTTC
CASSYAGGGQETQYF
>TRBJ2-7|TRBV7-9|-|TRBD1
TGTGCCAGCAGCTTAAAGGACAGGGATCACGAGCAGTACTTC
CASSLKDRDHEQYF
>TRBJ1-6|TRBV4-1|-|-
TGCGCCAGCAGCCAAGATCTGGGGCGTCCCTATAATTCACCCCTCCACTTT
CASSQDLGRPYNSPLHF
>TRBJ2-2|TRBV9|once|TRBD1
TGTGCCAGCAGCGGTTACAGGGGGCTATCGAGCGGGGAGCTGTTTTTT
CASSGYRGLSSGELFF
>TRBJ1-2|TRBV14|-|-
TGTGCCAGCAGCCAAGCCCTCCACACACAGATTCCAACCAGAACTAACTATGGCTACACCTTC
CASSQALHTQIPTRTNYGYTF
>TRBJ2-1|TRBV11-2|-|-
TGTGCCAGCAGCCACTACGGGGGAGCGACGTCCTACAATGAGCAGTTCTTC
CASSHYGGATSYNEQFF
>TRBJ1-6|TRBV5-1|-|TRBD1
TGCGCCAGCAGCCGGACGGCAGGGGGCGATCCCAACTTT
CASSRTAGGDPNF
>TRBJ2-3|TRBV9|-|TRBD2
TGTGCCATAGGGACTAGCGGGAGAGGGGCAGATACGCAGTATTTT
CAIGTSGRGADTQYF
>TRBJ1-1|TRBV7-2|-|-
TGTGCCAGCACCCTGGCCCTTATGAACACTGAAGCTTTCTTT
CASTLALMNTEAFF
>TRBJ2-2|TRBV27|once|-
TGTGCCAGCAGTTTTGGGACTGGGGTGGGGGAGCTGTTTTTT
CASSFGTGVGELFF
>TRBJ2-5|TRBV20-1|-|-
TGCAGTGCTAGAGATCAGGAGACCCAGTACTTC
CSARDQETQYF
>TRBJ2-3|TRBV28|-|TRBD2
TGTGCCAGCAGTTTAGATAGCGGGTTACCGGAAGATACGCAGTATTTT
CASSLDSGLPEDTQYF
>TRBJ2-6|TRBV19|-|TRBD2
TGTGCCACCTCCGGGACTAGCCCTCCTGGGGCCAACGTCCTGACTTTC
CATSGTSPPGANVLTF
>TRBJ1-5|TRBV2|-|TRBD1
TGTGCCAGCTCCGGACAGGGGGATCAGCCCCAGCATTTT
CASSGQGDQPQHF
>TRBJ2-7|TRBV10-2|-|TRBD1
TGCGCCAGCTCCCGGGACAGCATCTCCTACGAGCAGTACTTC
CASSRDSISYEQYF
>TRBJ2-1|TRBV5-1|-|-
TGCGCCAGCAGCTTGCCTAGCGCGGACAATGAGCAGTTCTTC
CASSLPSADNEQFF